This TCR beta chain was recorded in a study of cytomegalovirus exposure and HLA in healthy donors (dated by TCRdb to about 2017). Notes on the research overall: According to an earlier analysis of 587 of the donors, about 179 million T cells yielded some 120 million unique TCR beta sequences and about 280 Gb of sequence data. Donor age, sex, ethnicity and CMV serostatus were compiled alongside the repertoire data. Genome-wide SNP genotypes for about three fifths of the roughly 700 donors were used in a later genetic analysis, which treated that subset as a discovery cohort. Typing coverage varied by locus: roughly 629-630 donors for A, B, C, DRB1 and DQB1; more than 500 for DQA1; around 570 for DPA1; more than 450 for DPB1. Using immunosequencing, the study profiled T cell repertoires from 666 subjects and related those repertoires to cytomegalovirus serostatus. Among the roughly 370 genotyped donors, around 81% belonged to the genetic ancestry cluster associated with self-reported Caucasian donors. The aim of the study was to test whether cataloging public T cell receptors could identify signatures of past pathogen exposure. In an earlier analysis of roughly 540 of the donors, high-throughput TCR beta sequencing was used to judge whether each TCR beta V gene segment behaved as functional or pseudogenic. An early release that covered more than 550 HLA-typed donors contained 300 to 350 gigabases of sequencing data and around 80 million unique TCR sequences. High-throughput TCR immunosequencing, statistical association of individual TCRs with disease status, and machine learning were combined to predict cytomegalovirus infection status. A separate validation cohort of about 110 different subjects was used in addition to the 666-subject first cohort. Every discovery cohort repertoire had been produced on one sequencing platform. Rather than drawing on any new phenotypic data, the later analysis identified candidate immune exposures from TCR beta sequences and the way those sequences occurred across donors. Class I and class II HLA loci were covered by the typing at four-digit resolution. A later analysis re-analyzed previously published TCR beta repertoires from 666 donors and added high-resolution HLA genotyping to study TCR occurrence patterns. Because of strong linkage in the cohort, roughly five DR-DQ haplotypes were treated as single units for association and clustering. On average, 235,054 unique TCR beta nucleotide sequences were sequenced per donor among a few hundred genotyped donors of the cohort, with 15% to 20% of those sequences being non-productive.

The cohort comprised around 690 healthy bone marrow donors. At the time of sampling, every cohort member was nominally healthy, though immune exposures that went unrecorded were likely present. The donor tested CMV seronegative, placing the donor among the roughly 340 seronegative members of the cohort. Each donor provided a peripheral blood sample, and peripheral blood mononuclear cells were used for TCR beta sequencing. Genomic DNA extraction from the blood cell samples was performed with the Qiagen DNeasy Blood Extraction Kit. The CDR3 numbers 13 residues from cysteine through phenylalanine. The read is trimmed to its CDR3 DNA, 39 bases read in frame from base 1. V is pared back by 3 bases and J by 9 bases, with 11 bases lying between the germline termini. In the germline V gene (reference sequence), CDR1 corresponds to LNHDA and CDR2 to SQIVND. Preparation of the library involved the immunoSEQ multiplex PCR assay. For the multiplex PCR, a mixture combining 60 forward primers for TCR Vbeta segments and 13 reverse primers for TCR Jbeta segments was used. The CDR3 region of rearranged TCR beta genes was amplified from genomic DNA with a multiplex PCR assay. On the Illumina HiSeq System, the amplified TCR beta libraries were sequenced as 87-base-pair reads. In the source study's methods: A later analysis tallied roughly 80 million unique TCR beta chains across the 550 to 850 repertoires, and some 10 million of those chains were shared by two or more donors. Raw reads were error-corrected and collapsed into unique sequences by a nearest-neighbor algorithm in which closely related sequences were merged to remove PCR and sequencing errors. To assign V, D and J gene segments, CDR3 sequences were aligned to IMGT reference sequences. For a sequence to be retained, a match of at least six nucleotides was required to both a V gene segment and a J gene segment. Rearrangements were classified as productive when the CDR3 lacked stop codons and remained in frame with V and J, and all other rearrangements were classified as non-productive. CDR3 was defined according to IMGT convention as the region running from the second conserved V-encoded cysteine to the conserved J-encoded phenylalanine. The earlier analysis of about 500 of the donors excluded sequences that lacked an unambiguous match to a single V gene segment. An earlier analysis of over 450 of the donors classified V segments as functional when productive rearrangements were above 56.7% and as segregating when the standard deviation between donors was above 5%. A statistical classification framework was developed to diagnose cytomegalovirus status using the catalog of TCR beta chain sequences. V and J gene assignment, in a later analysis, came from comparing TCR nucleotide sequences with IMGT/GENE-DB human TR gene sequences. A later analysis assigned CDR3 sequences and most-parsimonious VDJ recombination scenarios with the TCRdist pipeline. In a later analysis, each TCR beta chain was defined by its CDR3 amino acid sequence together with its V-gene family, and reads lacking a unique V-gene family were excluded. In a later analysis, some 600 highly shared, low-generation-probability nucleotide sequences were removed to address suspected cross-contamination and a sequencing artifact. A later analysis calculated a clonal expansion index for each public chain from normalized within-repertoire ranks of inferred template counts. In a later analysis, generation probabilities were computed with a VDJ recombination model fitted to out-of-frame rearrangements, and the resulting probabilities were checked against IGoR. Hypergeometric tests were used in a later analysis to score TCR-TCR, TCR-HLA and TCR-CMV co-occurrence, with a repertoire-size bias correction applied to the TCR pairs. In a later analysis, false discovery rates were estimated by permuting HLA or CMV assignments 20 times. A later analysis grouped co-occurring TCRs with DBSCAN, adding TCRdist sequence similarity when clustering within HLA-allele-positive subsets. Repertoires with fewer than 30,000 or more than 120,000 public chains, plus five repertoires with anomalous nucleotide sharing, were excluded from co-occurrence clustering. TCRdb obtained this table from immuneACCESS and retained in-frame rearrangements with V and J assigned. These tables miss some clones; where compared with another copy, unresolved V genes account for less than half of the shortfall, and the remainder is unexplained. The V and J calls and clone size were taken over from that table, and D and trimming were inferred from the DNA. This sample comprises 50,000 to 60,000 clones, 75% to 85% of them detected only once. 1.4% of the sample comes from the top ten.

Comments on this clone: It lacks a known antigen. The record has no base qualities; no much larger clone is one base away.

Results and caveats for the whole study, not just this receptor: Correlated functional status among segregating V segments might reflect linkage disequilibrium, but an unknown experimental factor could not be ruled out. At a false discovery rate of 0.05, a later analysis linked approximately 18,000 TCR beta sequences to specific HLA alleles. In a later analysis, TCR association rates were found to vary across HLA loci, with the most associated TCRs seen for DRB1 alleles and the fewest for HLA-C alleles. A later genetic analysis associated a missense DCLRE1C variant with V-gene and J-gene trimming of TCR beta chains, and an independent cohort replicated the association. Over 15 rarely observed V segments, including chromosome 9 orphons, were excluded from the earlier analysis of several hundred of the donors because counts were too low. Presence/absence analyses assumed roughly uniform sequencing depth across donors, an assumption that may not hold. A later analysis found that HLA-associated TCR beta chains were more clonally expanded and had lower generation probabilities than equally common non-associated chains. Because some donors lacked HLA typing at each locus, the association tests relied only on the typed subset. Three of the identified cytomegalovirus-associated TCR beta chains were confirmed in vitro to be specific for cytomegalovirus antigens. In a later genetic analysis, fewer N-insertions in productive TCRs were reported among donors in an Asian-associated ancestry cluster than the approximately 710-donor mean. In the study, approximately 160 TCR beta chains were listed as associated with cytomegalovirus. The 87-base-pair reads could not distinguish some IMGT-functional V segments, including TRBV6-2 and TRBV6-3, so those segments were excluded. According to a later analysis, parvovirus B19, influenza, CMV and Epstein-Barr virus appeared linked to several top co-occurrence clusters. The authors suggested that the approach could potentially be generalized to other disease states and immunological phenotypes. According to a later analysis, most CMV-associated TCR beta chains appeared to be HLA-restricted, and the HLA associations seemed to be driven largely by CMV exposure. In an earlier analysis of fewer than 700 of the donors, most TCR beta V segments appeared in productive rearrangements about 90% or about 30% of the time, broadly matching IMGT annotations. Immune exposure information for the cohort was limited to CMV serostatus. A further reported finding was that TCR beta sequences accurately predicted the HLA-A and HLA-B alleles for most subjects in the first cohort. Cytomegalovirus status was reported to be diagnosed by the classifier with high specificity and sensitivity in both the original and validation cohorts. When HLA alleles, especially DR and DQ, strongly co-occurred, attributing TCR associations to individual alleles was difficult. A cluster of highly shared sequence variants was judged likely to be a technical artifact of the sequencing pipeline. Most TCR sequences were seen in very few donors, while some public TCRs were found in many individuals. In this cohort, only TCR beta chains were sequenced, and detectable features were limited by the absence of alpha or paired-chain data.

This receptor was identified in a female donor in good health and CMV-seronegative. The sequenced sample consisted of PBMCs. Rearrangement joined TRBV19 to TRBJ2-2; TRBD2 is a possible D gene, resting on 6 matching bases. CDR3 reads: CASSISGVRELFF. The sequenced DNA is TGTGCCAGTAGTATCTCGGGGGTACGGGAGCTGTTTTTT. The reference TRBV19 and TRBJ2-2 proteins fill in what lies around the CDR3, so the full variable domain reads DGGITQSPKYLFRKEGQNVTLSCEQNLNHDAMYWYRQDPGQGLRLIYYSQIVNDFQKGDIAEGYSVSREKKESFPLTVTSAQKNPTAFYLCASSISGVRELFFGEGSRLTVL.